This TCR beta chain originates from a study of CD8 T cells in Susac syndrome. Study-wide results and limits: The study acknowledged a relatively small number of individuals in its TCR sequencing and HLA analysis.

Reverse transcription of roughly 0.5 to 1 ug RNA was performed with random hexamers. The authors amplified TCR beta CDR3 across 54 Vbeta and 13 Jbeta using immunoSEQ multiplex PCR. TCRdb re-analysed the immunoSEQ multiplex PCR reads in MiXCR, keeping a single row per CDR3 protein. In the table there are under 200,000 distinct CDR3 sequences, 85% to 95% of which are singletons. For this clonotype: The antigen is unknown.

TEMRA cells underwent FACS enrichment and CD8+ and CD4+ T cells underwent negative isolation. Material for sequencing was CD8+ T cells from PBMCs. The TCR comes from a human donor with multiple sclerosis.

DNA for the CDR3: TGTGCCAGCAGTAAGGGGACTAGCGGGTACGAGCAGTACTTC. It encodes CASSKGTSGYEQYF. The chain couples TRBV28 to TRBJ2-7; 12 nucleotides agree with TRBD2. Germline assignment: CDR1 MDHEN and CDR2 SYDVKM. The V segment lost 5 bases and the J segment 4 bases; nucleotides outside the gene matches: 3. The CDR3 contains 14 residues.